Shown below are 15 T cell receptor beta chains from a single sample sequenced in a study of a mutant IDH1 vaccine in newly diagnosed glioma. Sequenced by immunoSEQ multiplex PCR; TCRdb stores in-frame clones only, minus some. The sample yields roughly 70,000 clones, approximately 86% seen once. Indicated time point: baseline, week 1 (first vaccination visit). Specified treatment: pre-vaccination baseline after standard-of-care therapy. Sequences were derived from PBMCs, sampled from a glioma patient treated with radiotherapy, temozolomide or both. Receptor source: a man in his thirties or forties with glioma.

CDR3 amino acids: CASQRRDRSPLHF. CDR3 sequence (DNA): TGTGCCAGCCAACGCAGGGACCGATCACCCCTCCACTTT. The genes are TRBV6-1 and TRBJ1-6; a weak D match, TRBD1 (5 bases). Germline V gene sequence: CDR1 MNHNS, CDR2 SASEGT. CDR3 length equals 13 residues. V was shortened by 8 bases and J by 10 bases, with 15 bases between the two germline ends.

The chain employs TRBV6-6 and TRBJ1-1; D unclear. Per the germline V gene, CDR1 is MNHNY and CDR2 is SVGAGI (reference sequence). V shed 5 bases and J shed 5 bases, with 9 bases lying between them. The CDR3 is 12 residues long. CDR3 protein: CASSAWLTEAFF. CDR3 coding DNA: TGTGCCAGCAGTGCGTGGCTAACTGAAGCTTTCTTT.

The CDR3 sequence is CASSLKLDTQYF. In DNA, the CDR3 is TGTGCCAGCAGCTTAAAACTGGATACGCAGTATTTT. The V and J genes are TRBV7-2 and TRBJ2-3; D is uncertain. The CDR3 has 12 residues. CDR1 is SGHTA, CDR2 FQGNSA, per germline. V was trimmed by 2 bases and J by 6 bases, leaving 6 bases between them.

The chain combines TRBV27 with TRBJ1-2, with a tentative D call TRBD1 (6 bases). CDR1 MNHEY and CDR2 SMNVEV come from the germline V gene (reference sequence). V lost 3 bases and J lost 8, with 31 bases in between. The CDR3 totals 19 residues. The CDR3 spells CASSLVPTGNPPLSFGYTF. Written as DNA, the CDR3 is TGTGCCAGCAGTTTGGTGCCCACAGGGAACCCGCCCTTATCTTTCGGCTACACCTTC.

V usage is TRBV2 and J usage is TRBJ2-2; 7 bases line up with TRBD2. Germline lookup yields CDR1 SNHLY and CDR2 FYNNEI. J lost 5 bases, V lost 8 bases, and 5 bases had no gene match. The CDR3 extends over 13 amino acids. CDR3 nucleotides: TGTGCCAGCCGGGGGAGGGAAACCGGGGAGCTGTTTTTT. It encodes CASRGRETGELFF.

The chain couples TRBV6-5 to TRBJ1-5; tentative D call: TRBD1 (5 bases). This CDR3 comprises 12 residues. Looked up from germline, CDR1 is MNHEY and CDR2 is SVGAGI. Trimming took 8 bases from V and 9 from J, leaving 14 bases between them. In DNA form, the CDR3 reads TGTGCCAGCTTTTCGGGGGTTGGGCCCCAGCATTTT. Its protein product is CASFSGVGPQHF.

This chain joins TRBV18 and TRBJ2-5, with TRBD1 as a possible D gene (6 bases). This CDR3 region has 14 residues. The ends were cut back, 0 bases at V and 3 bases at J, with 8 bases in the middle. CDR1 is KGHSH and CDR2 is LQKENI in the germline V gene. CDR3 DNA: TGTGCCAGCTCACCACCGGACAGAAAAGAGACCCAGTACTTC. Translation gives CASSPPDRKETQYF.

This CDR3 reads CASSEPGVGSEQFF. Written as DNA, the CDR3 is TGTGCCAGCAGTGAACCCGGGGTTGGAAGTGAGCAGTTCTTC. The V and J genes are TRBV6-1 and TRBJ2-1; maybe TRBD2 (5 bases). The CDR3 consists of 14 residues. V was pared by 2 bases and J by 9 bases, with 14 bases between. In germline, CDR1 is MNHNS, CDR2 SASEGT.

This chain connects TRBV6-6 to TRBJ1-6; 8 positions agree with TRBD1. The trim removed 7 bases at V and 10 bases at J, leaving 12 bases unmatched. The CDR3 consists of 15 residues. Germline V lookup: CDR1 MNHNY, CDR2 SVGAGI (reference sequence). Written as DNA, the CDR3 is TGTGCCAGCAACTCCTTGGACAGGGTTCGGTCACCCCTCCACTTT. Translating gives CASNSLDRVRSPLHF.

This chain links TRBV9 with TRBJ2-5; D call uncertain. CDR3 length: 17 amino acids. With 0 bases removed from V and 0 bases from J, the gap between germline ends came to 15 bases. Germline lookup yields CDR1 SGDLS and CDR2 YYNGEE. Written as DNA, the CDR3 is TGTGCCAGCAGCGTAGGGCCAGTTGGCAGGTACCAAGAGACCCAGTACTTC. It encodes CASSVGPVGRYQETQYF.

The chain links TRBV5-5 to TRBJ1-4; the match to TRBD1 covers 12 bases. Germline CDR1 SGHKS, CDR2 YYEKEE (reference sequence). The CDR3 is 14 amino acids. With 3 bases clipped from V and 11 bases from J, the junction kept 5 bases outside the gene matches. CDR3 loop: CASSSGTGGEKLFF. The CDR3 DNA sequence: TGTGCCAGCAGCTCCGGGACAGGGGGCGAGAAACTGTTTTTT. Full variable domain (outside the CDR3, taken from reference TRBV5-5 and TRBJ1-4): DAGVTQSPTHLIKTRGQQVTLRCSPISGHKSVSWYQQVLGQGPQFIFQYYEKEERGRGNFPDRFSARQFPNYSSELNVNALLLGDSALYLCASSSGTGGEKLFFGSGTQLSVL.

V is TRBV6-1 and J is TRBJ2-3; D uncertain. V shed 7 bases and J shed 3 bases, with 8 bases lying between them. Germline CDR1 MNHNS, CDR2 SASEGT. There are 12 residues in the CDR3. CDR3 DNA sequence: TGTGCCAGCACCTACCCAACAGATACGCAGTATTTT. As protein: CASTYPTDTQYF.

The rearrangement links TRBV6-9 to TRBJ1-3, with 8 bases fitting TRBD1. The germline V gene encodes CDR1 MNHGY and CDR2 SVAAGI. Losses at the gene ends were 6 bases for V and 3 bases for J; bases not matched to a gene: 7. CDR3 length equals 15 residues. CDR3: CASSLGQGGGNTIYF. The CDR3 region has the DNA TGTGCCAGCAGCCTTGGACAGGGAGGTGGAAACACCATATATTTT.

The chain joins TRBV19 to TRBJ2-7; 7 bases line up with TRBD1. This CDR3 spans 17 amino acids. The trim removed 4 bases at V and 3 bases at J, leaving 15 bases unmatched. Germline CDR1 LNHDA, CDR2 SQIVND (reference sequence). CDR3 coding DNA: TGTGCCAGTAGTAACTATGGACAGGCGAGGGGTAGCTACGAGCAGTACTTC. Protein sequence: CASSNYGQARGSYEQYF. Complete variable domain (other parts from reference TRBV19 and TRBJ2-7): DGGITQSPKYLFRKEGQNVTLSCEQNLNHDAMYWYRQDPGQGLRLIYYSQIVNDFQKGDIAEGYSVSREKKESFPLTVTSAQKNPTAFYLCASSNYGQARGSYEQYFGPGTRLTVT.

The CDR3 here is CASSLGYTYEQYF. CDR3 bases: TGTGCCAGCAGCTTGGGATACACCTACGAGCAGTACTTC. The chain joins TRBV5-4 to TRBJ2-7; no clear D. The germline V gene encodes CDR1 SGHNT and CDR2 YYREEE (reference sequence). The CDR3 spans 13 residues. V shed 0 bases and J shed 2 bases, with 6 bases lying between them.